Given below is one TCR beta chain in context. Profiled with immunoSEQ multiplex PCR; TCRdb holds only in-frame clones, not every one. The sample lists 230,000 or so clones, 84% occurring once. Trimming removed 1 base at V and 3 bases at J, with 18 bases between. The germline V gene encodes CDR1 WNHNN and CDR2 SYGVQD (reference sequence). The CDR3 sequence is 17 residues long. These data are taken from a study of blood T cell repertoires in COVID-19. The sequence derives from a woman in her thirties or forties who had recovered from COVID-19. This sequence joins TRBV10-1 and TRBJ1-1, with unresolved D. The sequencing input was peripheral blood. The CDR3 DNA reads as TGCGCCAGCAGTGAGTTTCCCCTCGGCGGTGGGTACACTGAAGCTTTCTTT. It specifies CASSEFPLGGGYTEAFF.